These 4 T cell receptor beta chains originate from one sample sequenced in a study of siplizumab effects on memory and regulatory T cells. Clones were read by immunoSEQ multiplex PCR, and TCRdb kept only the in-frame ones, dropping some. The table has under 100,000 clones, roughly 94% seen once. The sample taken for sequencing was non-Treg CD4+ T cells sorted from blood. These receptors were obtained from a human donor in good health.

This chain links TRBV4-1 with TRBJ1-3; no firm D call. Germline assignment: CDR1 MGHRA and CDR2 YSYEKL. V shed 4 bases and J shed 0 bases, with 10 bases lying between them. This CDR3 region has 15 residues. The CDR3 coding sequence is TGCGCCAGCAGCCCCACGGGGTACTCTGGAAACACCATATATTTT. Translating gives CASSPTGYSGNTIYF.

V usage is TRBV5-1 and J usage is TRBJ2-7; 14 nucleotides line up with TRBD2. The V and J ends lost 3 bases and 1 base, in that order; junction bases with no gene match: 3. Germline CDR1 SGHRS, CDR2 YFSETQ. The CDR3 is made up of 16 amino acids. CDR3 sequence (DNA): TGCGCCAGCAGCTCAAGACTAGCGGGAGGGTCCTACGAGCAGTACTTC. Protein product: CASSSRLAGGSYEQYF. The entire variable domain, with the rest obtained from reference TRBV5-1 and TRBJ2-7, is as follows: KAGVTQTPRYLIKTRGQQVTLSCSPISGHRSVSWYQQTPGQGLQFLFEYFSETQRNKGNFPGRFSGRQFSNSRSEMNVSTLELGDSALYLCASSSRLAGGSYEQYFGPGTRLTVT.

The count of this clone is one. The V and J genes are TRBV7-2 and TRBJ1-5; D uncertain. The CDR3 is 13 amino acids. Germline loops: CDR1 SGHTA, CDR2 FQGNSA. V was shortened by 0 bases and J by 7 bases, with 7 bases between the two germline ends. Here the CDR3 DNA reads TGTGCCAGCAGCTTAGCGGTACGGCAGCCCCAGCATTTT. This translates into CASSLAVRQPQHF.

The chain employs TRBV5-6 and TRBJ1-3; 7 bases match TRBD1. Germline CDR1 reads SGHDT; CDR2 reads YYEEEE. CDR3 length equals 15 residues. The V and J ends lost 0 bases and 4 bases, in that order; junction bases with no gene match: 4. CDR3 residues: CASSLVEGQGNTIYF. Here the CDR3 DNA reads TGTGCCAGCAGCTTGGTGGAGGGACAGGGAAACACCATATATTTT. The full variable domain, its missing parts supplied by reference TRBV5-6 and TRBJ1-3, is DAGVTQSPTHLIKTRGQQVTLRCSPKSGHDTVSWYQQALGQGPQFIFQYYEEEERQRGNFPDRFSGHQFPNYSSELNVNALLLGDSALYLCASSLVEGQGNTIYFGEGSWLTVV.